The 2 T cell receptor beta chains in this list originate from one sample, sequenced in a study of blood T cell repertoires in COVID-19. Measured with immunoSEQ multiplex PCR; TCRdb has only the in-frame clones, and not every one. This sample yields approximately 110,000 clones, of which about 94% are seen a single time; about 1.9% belongs to the top ten. The sequencing sample was made of peripheral blood. The receptors come from a man aged 50 or older with COVID-19, enrolled during active disease.

The rearrangement links TRBV5-1 to TRBJ2-1; tentatively, D is TRBD1 (6 bases). Germline V gene data show CDR1 as SGHRS and CDR2 as YFSETQ. The CDR3 has 16 residues. V lost 4 bases and J lost 5, with 19 bases in between. CDR3 sequence reads: CASSGGPRDTNNEQFF. The DNA of the CDR3 is TGCGCCAGCAGCGGTGGCCCCCGGGACACCAACAATGAGCAGTTCTTC.

The J gene is TRBJ1-6, the V gene TRBV4-1; 8 nucleotides agree with TRBD1. This CDR3 has 16 amino acids. V lost 4 bases and J lost 0; bases outside the gene matches: 2. CDR1 and CDR2 (germline): MGHRA, YSYEKL. CDR3 in amino acids: CASSPTGASYNSPLHF. DNA for the CDR3: TGCGCCAGCAGCCCGACAGGGGCCTCCTATAATTCACCCCTCCACTTT.